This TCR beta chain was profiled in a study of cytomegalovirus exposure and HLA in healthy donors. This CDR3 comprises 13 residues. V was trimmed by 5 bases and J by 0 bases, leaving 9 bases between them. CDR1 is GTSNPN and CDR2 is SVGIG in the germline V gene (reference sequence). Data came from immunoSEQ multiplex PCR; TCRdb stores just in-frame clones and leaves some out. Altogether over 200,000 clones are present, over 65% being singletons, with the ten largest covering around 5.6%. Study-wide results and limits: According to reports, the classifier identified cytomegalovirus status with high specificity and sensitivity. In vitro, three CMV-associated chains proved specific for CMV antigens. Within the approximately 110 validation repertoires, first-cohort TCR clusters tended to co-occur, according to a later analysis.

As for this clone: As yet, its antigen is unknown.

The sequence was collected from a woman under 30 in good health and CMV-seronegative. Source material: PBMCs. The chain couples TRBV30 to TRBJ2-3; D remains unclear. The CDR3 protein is CAWGGSSTDTQYF. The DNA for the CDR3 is TGTGCCTGGGGCGGTTCTAGCACAGATACGCAGTATTTT.